These T cell receptor beta chains were read from a single sample in a study of cytomegalovirus exposure and HLA in healthy donors. Sequencing was performed with immunoSEQ multiplex PCR; in TCRdb, only in-frame clones are kept and a portion is missing. This repertoire shows about 85,000 clones, about 80% found once; its top ten account for about 30%. Material for sequencing was PBMCs. Source of these receptors: a man over 45 in good health and CMV-seropositive. Both conserved end residues are part of each CDR3. D genes are given only for firm matches. Clone sizes are given selectively: once, few, many, or a class where the clone is expanded.

v_gene	d_gene	abundance	j_gene	CDR3nt	CDR3aa
TRBV30	TRBD2	NA	TRBJ2-5	TGTGCCTGGAGTGTACCCCATCGTAGCGGGGAAGAGACCCAGTACTTC	CAWSVPHRSGEETQYF
TRBV4-1	NA	NA	TRBJ2-3	TGCGCCAGCAGCCAAGAGCAGGTAGGGGCAGATACGCAGTATTTT	CASSQEQVGADTQYF
TRBV12-5	NA	NA	TRBJ2-1	TGTGCTAGTGGTTTGGCCCCCTTTCCTGAGCAGTTCTTC	CASGLAPFPEQFF
TRBV4-1	NA	NA	TRBJ2-5	TGCGCCAGCAGCCAAGATACGGACAGCTCCTCCCAAGAGACCCAGTACTTC	CASSQDTDSSSQETQYF
TRBV28	TRBD1	NA	TRBJ1-2	TGTGCCAGCAGGCCGACAGGGCGCATAGGTGGCTACACCTTC	CASRPTGRIGGYTF
TRBV11-2	TRBD2	NA	TRBJ2-1	TGTGCCAGCAGCTTAGGGCGGGAGGTATACAATGAGCAGTTCTTC	CASSLGREVYNEQFF
TRBV19	NA	NA	TRBJ2-3	TGTGCCAGTAACGTGGGGGCGCGAGATACGCAGTATTTT	CASNVGARDTQYF
TRBV5-1	TRBD2	NA	TRBJ2-5	TGCGCCACCTCCAGCGGGAGGGTGAAAGAGACCCAGTACTTC	CATSSGRVKETQYF
TRBV5-1	TRBD2	NA	TRBJ2-1	TGCGCCAGCAGCCTGACGCCCCCGGGACTAGCGGGAGATGAGCAGTTCTTC	CASSLTPPGLAGDEQFF
TRBV30	NA	NA	TRBJ1-5	TGTGCCTGGAGTATCACAGTGGGCAATCAGCCCCAGCATTTT	CAWSITVGNQPQHF
TRBV6-1	NA	NA	TRBJ2-7	TGTGCCAGCAGTCCAGGGACTCTGGGGGAGCAGTACTTC	CASSPGTLGEQYF
TRBV2	TRBD2	once	TRBJ2-1	TGTGCCAGCAGTTACCCCGGGACTAGCGGGATTTGGAATGAGCAGTTCTTC	CASSYPGTSGIWNEQFF
TRBV5-8	TRBD2	NA	TRBJ2-1	TGTGCCAGCAGCTTGGGCAATAGCGGGGTCAATGAGCAGTTCTTC	CASSLGNSGVNEQFF
TRBV6-1	TRBD2	NA	TRBJ2-7	TGTGCCAGCAGTGGACCGGGACTAGCGGGAAACCCCTACGAGCAGTACTTC	CASSGPGLAGNPYEQYF
TRBV4-1	NA	NA	TRBJ1-1	TGCGCCAGCAGCCAAGTGCCGGGTCCGAACACTGAAGCTTTCTTT	CASSQVPGPNTEAFF
TRBV5-1	TRBD1	NA	TRBJ1-5	TGCGCCAGCAGCTACGGACAGGGGCATCAGCCCCAGCATTTT	CASSYGQGHQPQHF
TRBV5-1	NA	NA	TRBJ2-7	TGCGCCAGCAGCTTGGGAGGGTATCAGGCCTACGAGCAGTACTTC	CASSLGGYQAYEQYF
TRBV11-3	NA	once	TRBJ2-2	TGTGCCAGCAGCACCACCCGGGACACCGGGGAGCTGTTTTTT	CASSTTRDTGELFF
TRBV27	NA	NA	TRBJ2-1	TGTGCCAGCAGCACCACGGGGAGCTTTTACAATGAGCAGTTCTTC	CASSTTGSFYNEQFF
TRBV7-9	NA	few	TRBJ2-7	TGTTCCAGCAGCGCCAGGCTTGGAGAGCAGTACTTC	CSSSARLGEQYF
TRBV5-1	NA	NA	TRBJ2-7	TGCGCCAGCAGCTCTAAGTCAACCTCCTACGAGCAGTACTTC	CASSSKSTSYEQYF
TRBV7-8	NA	few	TRBJ2-3	TGTGCCAGCAGCTTATACAAGCCGGGAACAGATACGCAGTATTTT	CASSLYKPGTDTQYF